Below, 5 T cell receptor beta chains from the same sample are listed, as sequenced in a study of shared clonotypes between healthy human individuals. Measured with immunoSEQ multiplex PCR; TCRdb has only the in-frame clones, and not every one. The data show around 2.1 million clones, approximately 96% seen once. The source material was naive CD4+ T cells sorted from blood. Subset denoted: CD45RA+ positively selected. These receptor sequences come from a man between 18 and 35 years old in good health.

The chain links TRBV5-1 to TRBJ2-7; maybe TRBD1 (5 bases). Trimming stripped 0 bases from V and 6 bases from J, with 16 bases between. CDR3 length equals 15 residues. CDR1 SGHRS and CDR2 YFSETQ come from the germline V gene. In DNA, the CDR3 is TGCGCCAGCAGCTTGGAGGGGCCCTCGGCAAGCGAGCAGTACTTC. Translating it yields CASSLEGPSASEQYF.

V and J are TRBV13 and TRBJ2-7; either TRBD1 or TRBD2 may fit D (6 bases each). V shed 4 bases and J shed 0 bases, with 16 bases lying between them. In germline, CDR1 is PRHDT, CDR2 FYEKMQ (reference sequence). The CDR3 loop spans 16 amino acids. CDR3: CASSSGGVRSSYEQYF. For the CDR3, the DNA is TGTGCCAGCAGCTCCGGGGGCGTGAGAAGCTCCTACGAGCAGTACTTC.

V gene TRBV5-6 combines with J gene TRBJ2-2, with a weak D call TRBD2 (6 bases). This CDR3 region has 14 residues. CDR1 and CDR2 from the germline V gene are SGHDT and YYEEEE. The V end lost 4 bases, the J end lost 5 bases, and 12 bases lay between the germline ends. For the CDR3, the DNA is TGTGCCAGCAGCCTGCTTGGAGGGACCGGGGAGCTGTTTTTT. This encodes CASSLLGGTGELFF.

V usage is TRBV5-1 and J usage is TRBJ1-2, with no clear D. Germline assignment: CDR1 SGHRS and CDR2 YFSETQ. The CDR3 sequence is 14 residues long. Trimming removed 4 bases from V and 5 bases from J, with 15 bases in between. CDR3 in amino acids: CASSRGDNHYGYTF. The CDR3 nucleotides are TGCGCCAGCAGCCGGGGTGATAATCATTATGGCTACACCTTC.

V usage is TRBV5-1 and J usage is TRBJ1-2; possibly TRBD1 for D (6 bases). V was shortened by 2 bases and J by 4 bases, with 18 bases between the two germline ends. The length of the CDR3 is 16 residues. Looked up from germline, CDR1 is SGHRS and CDR2 is YFSETQ. The CDR3 region is CASSFGQPTLSYGYTF. The CDR3 coding sequence is TGCGCCAGCAGCTTCGGACAGCCAACTTTATCCTATGGCTACACCTTC. The variable domain in full, completed from reference TRBV5-1 and TRBJ1-2, reads KAGVTQTPRYLIKTRGQQVTLSCSPISGHRSVSWYQQTPGQGLQFLFEYFSETQRNKGNFPGRFSGRQFSNSRSEMNVSTLELGDSALYLCASSFGQPTLSYGYTFGSGTRLTVV.